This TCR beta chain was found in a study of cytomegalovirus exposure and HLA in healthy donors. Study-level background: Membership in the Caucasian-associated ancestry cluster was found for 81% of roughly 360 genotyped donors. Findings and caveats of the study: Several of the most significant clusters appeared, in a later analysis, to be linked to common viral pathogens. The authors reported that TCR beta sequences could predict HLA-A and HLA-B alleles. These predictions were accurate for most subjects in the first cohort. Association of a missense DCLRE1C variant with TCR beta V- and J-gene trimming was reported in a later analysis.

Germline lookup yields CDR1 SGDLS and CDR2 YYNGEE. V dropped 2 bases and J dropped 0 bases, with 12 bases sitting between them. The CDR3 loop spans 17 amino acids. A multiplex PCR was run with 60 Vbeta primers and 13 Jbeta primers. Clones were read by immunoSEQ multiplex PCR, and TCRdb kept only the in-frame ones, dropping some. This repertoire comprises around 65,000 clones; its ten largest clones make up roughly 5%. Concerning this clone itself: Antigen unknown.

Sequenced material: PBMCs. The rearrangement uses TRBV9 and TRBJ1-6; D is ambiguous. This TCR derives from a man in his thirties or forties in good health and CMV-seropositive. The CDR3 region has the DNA TGTGCCAGCAGCGTTTCTGCAGTTACCTCCTATAATTCACCCCTCCACTTT. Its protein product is CASSVSAVTSYNSPLHF.